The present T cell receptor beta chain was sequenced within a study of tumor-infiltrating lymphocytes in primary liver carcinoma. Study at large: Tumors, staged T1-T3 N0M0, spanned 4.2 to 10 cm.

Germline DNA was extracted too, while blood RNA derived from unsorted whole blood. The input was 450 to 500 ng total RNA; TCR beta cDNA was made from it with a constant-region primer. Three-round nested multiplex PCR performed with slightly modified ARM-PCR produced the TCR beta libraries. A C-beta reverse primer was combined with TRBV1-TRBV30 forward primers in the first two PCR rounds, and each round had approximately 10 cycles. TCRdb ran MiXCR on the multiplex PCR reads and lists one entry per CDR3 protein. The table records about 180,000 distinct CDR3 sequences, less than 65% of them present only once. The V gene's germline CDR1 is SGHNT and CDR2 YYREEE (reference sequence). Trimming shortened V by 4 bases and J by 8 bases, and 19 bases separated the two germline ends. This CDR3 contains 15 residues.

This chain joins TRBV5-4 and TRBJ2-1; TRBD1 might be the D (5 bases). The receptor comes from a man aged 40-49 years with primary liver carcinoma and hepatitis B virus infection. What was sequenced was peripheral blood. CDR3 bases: TGTGCCAGCAGCCTCCTGGTCTCCTGGGGCTATGAGCAGTTCTTC. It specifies CASSLLVSWGYEQFF.